Below, 18 T cell receptor beta chains from the same sample are listed, as sequenced in a study of T cell responses to AZD1222 COVID-19 vaccine. Profiling relied on immunoSEQ multiplex PCR, and the TCRdb table lists in-frame clones only, not all of them. Seen here are 200,000 to 250,000 clones, 85% to 95% observed once, and the top ten hold around 1%. Material: peripheral blood, obtained on day 0 of MenACWY control vaccination. Receptors were obtained from an adult in good health.

This chain joins TRBV6-5 and TRBJ2-7, with 8 bases identical to TRBD2. This CDR3 comprises 15 residues. Germline V gene lookup returns CDR1 MNHEY and CDR2 SVGAGI. The trim removed 5 bases at V and 0 bases at J, leaving 6 bases unmatched. CDR3 in amino acids: CASSPQRGSSYEQYF. The CDR3 coding sequence is TGTGCCAGCAGTCCCCAGCGGGGGAGCTCCTACGAGCAGTACTTC.

This sequence joins TRBV19 and TRBJ2-5; D gene unclear. CDR1 is LNHDA, CDR2 SQIVND, per germline (reference sequence). V lost 1 base and J 5 bases, leaving 11 bases between the germline ends. The CDR3 totals 14 residues. CDR3 in DNA: TGTGCCAGTAGTATAGCTGGCCAGCTGGAGACCCAGTACTTC. Translating gives CASSIAGQLETQYF.

J is TRBJ1-1 and V is TRBV7-2, with 7 bases identical to TRBD1. The V segment lost 5 bases and the J segment 0 bases; nucleotides outside the gene matches: 3. This CDR3 contains 14 residues. The germline V gene encodes CDR1 SGHTA and CDR2 FQGNSA. The CDR3 loop reads CASSPDRVNTEAFF. CDR3 sequence (DNA): TGTGCCAGCAGCCCTGACAGGGTGAACACTGAAGCTTTCTTT.

The chain couples TRBV5-1 to TRBJ2-7; tentatively, D is TRBD1 or TRBD2 (6 bases each). The CDR3 has 14 amino acids. CDR1 SGHRS and CDR2 YFSETQ come from the germline V gene. V lost 6 bases and J 2 bases, leaving 15 bases between the germline ends. This CDR3 is CASKRETGPYEQYF. CDR3 in DNA: TGCGCCAGCAAACGGGAGACAGGACCCTACGAGCAGTACTTC.

V and J are TRBV5-1 and TRBJ1-1, with TRBD1 identical over 9 bases. From germline, CDR1 is SGHRS and CDR2 YFSETQ. Unmatched junction bases numbered 5, after V lost 0 bases and J lost 2 bases. This CDR3 has 16 residues. The CDR3 nucleotides are TGCGCCAGCAGCTTGGGGGACAGGGCGGATAACACTGAAGCTTTCTTT. Encoded protein: CASSLGDRADNTEAFF.

This sequence joins TRBV30 and TRBJ1-4; D possibly corresponds to TRBD1 (5 bases). The CDR3 spans 14 residues. Looked up from germline, CDR1 is GTSNPN and CDR2 is SVGIG (reference sequence). The CDR3 loop is CAHSPGASGEKLFF. Written as DNA, the CDR3 is TGTGCTCATTCCCCCGGGGCCTCTGGCGAAAAACTGTTTTTT. Combining the CDR3 with reference TRBV30 and TRBJ1-4 gives the whole variable domain SQTIHQWPATLVQPVGSPLSLECTVEGTSNPNLYWYRQAAGRGLQLLFYSVGIGQISSEVPQNLSASRPQDRQFILSSKKLLLSDSGFYLCAHSPGASGEKLFFGSGTQLSVL.

In DNA form, the CDR3 reads TGTGCCAGCAGCCAGAGCGGCAAATACAATGAGCAGTTCTTC. Its protein product is CASSQSGKYNEQFF. This chain connects TRBV3-1 (or the pseudogene TRBV3-2) to TRBJ2-1; TRBD2 might be the D (5 bases). V was clipped by 3 bases and J by 4 bases, with 10 bases between them. The CDR3 has 14 residues. The germline V gene has CDR1 LGHDT and CDR2 YNNKEL (reference sequence).

This chain links TRBV6-2 or TRBV6-3 with TRBJ1-6; D not resolved. CDR1 is MNHEY and CDR2 is SVGEGT in the germline V gene. CDR3 size: 15 residues. V was shortened by 4 bases and J by 7 bases, with 14 bases between the two germline ends. CDR3 in amino acids: CASSSTVGLNSPLHF. CDR3 nucleotides: TGTGCCAGCAGTTCGACCGTGGGGTTGAATTCACCCCTCCACTTT.

CDR3 sequence: CASNGGGVYGYTF. The CDR3 DNA sequence: TGTGCCAGCAACGGAGGGGGCGTCTATGGCTACACCTTC. The chain is built from TRBV11-2 and TRBJ1-2; 7 bases are a match to TRBD1. The CDR3 spans 13 residues. The V segment lost 7 bases and the J segment 4 bases; nucleotides outside the gene matches: 6. Germline values: CDR1 SGHAT, CDR2 FQNNGV.

This chain uses TRBV6-5 with TRBJ2-3; the D call may be TRBD1 or TRBD2 (6 bases each). V lost 7 bases and J lost 3, with 14 bases in between. Germline CDR1 reads MNHEY; CDR2 reads SVGAGI. This CDR3 has 14 residues. CDR3 region: CASKWQGRTDTQYF. CDR3 bases: TGTGCCAGCAAATGGCAGGGGAGGACAGATACGCAGTATTTT.

The rearrangement joins TRBV5-1 to TRBJ1-1, with D perhaps TRBD1 (6 bases). V was clipped by 2 bases and J by 3 bases, with 17 bases between them. The CDR3 runs 16 residues. In germline, CDR1 is SGHRS, CDR2 YFSETQ. The CDR3 here is CASSFGWGRGDTEAFF. In DNA form, the CDR3 reads TGCGCCAGCAGCTTTGGGTGGGGGCGGGGGGACACTGAAGCTTTCTTT.

The chain employs TRBV2 and TRBJ1-2; D not resolved. Germline V gene lookup returns CDR1 SNHLY and CDR2 FYNNEI. V dropped 7 bases and J dropped 6 bases, with 12 bases sitting between them. There are 12 residues in the CDR3. Here the CDR3 reads CASNTIRDGYTF. The CDR3, as DNA: TGTGCCAGCAATACGATACGTGATGGCTACACCTTC.

This chain joins TRBV2 and TRBJ1-3, with D unresolved. Germline V gene lookup returns CDR1 SNHLY and CDR2 FYNNEI. This CDR3 comprises 14 residues. The V end was cut by 1 base, the J end by 2 bases, with 6 bases between. The CDR3 nucleotides read TGTGCCAGCAGTGAAGTCAAGGCTGGAAACACCATATATTTT. Encoded protein: CASSEVKAGNTIYF.

This chain uses TRBV18 with TRBJ1-1, with a tentative D call TRBD1 (5 bases). The CDR3 covers 15 residues. V dropped 5 bases and J dropped 5 bases, with 18 bases sitting between them. CDR1 is KGHSH, CDR2 LQKENI, per germline. The CDR3 DNA sequence: TGTGCCAGCTCAACCGCCTACGGAGGGGAAACTGAAGCTTTCTTT. This codes for CASSTAYGGETEAFF.

The V call is TRBV4-3, the J call TRBJ2-7; D is undetermined. The CDR3 extends over 15 amino acids. Looked up from germline, CDR1 is LGHNA and CDR2 is YSLEER. The ends were cut back, 0 bases at V and 2 bases at J, with 11 bases in the middle. CDR3 loop: CASSQDQRGTYEQYF. CDR3 in DNA: TGCGCCAGCAGCCAAGACCAACGAGGAACCTACGAGCAGTACTTC.

The chain links TRBV5-6 to TRBJ1-4; D gene uncertain. Germline V gives CDR1 SGHDT, CDR2 YYEEEE. The CDR3 extends over 14 amino acids. Trimming took 2 bases from V and 5 from J, leaving 10 bases between them. The CDR3 protein is CASSFGDTNEKLFF. The CDR3 DNA reads as TGTGCCAGCAGCTTCGGGGATACCAATGAAAAACTGTTTTTT.

This chain connects TRBV7-6 to TRBJ1-4; D not resolved. The CDR3 covers 14 residues. The germline V and J ends were trimmed by 5 bases and 4 bases, with 11 bases remaining between them. Per germline, CDR1 SGHVS and CDR2 FNYEAQ. CDR3 coding DNA: TGTGCCAGCAGCCTAGGACCTGGTAATGAAAAACTGTTTTTT. It codes for CASSLGPGNEKLFF.

The chain uses TRBV2 and TRBJ1-1, with D uncertain. Germline lookup yields CDR1 SNHLY and CDR2 FYNNEI. The length of the CDR3 is 15 residues. V was cut by 7 bases and J by 4 bases, with 19 bases left in between. DNA of the CDR3: TGTGCCAGCACCAACGACGGGTTGTTACCCACTGAAGCTTTCTTT. Translating it yields CASTNDGLLPTEAFF.